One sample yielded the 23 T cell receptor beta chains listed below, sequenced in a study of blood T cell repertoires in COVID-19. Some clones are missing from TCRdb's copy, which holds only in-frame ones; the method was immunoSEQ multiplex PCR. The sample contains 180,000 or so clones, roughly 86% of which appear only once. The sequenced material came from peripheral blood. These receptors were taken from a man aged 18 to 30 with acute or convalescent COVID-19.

The CDR3 region is CASSYTRTGTGNTIYF. CDR3 coding DNA: TGTGCCAGCAGTTATACCCGGACAGGAACTGGAAACACCATATATTTT. This chain links TRBV6-5 with TRBJ1-3, with 7 bases aligning to TRBD1. With V trimmed by 3 bases and J by 2 bases, 7 bases remained unmatched. Germline values: CDR1 MNHEY, CDR2 SVGAGI. The CDR3 consists of 16 residues.

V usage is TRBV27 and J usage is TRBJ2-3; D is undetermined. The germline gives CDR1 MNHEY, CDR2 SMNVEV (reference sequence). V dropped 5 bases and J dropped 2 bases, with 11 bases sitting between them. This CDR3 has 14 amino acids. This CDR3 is CASSVLGHTDTQYF. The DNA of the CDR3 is TGTGCCAGCAGTGTGTTGGGCCACACAGATACGCAGTATTTT.

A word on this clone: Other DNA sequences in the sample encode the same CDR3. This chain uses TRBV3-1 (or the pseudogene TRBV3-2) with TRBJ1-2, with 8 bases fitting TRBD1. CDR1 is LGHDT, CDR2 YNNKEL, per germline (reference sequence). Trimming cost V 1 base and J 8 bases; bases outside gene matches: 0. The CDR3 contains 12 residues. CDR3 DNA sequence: TGTGCCAGCAGCCAAGGACAGGGGGGCTACACCTTC. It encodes CASSQGQGGYTF.

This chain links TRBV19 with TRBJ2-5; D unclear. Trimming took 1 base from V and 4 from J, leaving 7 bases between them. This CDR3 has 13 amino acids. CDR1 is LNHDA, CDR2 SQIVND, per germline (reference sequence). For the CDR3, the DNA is TGTGCCAGTAGTATAGGTCGGAGAGAGACCCAGTACTTC. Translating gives CASSIGRRETQYF.

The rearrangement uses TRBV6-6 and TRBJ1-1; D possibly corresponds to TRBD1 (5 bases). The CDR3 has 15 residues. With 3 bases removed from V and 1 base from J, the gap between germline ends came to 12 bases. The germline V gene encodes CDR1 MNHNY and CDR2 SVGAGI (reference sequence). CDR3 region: CASSYISGQNTEAFF. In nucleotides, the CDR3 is TGTGCCAGCAGTTATATATCAGGGCAGAACACTGAAGCTTTCTTT.

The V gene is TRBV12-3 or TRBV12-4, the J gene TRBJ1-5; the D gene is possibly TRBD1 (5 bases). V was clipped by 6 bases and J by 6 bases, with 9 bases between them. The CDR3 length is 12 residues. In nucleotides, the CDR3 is TGTGCCAGCAGCCGGGGGTCTCAGCCCCAGCATTTT. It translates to CASSRGSQPQHF.

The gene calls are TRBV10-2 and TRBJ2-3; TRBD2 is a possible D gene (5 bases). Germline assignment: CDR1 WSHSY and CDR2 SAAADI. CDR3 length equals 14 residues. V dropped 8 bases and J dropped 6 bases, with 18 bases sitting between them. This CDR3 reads CASAGLSPRDTQYF. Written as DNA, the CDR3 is TGCGCCAGCGCTGGACTTTCCCCTCGGGATACGCAGTATTTT.

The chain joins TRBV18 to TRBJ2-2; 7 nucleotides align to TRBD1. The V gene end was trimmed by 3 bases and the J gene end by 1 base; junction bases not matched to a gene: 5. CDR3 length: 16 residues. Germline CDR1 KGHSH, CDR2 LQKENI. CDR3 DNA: TGTGCCAGCTCACCCGTTGACAGGGTGAACACCGGGGAGCTGTTTTTT. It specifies CASSPVDRVNTGELFF.

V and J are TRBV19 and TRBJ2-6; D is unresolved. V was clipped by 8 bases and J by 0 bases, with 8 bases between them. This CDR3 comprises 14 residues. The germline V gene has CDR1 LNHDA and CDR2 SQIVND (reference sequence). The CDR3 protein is CASGHLSGANVLTF. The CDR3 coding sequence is TGTGCCAGTGGGCATCTCTCTGGGGCCAACGTCCTGACTTTC.

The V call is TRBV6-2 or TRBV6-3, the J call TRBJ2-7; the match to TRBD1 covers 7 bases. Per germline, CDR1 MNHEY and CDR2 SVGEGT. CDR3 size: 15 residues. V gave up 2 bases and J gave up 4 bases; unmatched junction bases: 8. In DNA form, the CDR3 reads TGTGCCAGCAGTTACGACTCACAGGGGATTTACGAGCAGTACTTC. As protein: CASSYDSQGIYEQYF.

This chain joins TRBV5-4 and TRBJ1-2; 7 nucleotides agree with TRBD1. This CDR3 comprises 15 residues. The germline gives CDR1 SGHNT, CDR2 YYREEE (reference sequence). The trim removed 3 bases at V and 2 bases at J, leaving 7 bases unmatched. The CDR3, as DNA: TGTGCCAGCAGCTCATGGGACAGTCGGAACTATGGCTACACCTTC. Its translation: CASSSWDSRNYGYTF.

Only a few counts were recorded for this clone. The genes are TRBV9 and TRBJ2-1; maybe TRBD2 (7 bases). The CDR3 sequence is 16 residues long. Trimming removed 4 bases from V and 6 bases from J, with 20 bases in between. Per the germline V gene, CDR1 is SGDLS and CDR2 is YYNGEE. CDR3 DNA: TGTGCCAGCAGCTTAAGGGGGGGGCAGGGAACCAATGAGCAGTTCTTC. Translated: CASSLRGGQGTNEQFF.

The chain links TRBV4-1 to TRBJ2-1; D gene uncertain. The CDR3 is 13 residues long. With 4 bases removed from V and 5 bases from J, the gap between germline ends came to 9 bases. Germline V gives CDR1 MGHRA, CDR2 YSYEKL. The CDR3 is CASSLGLDNEQFF. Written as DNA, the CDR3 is TGCGCCAGCAGCCTGGGCCTTGACAATGAGCAGTTCTTC.

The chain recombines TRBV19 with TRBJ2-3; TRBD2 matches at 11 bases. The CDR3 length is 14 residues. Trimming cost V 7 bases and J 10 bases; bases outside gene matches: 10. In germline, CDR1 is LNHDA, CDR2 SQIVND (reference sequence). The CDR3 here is CASTQRISGGAQYF. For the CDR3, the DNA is TGTGCCAGTACCCAGCGGATTAGCGGGGGGGCGCAGTATTTT.

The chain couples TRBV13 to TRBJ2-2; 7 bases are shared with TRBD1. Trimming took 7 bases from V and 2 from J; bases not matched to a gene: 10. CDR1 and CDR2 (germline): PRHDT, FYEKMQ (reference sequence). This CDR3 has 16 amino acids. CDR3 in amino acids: CASKGNGDSNTGELFF. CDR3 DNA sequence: TGTGCCAGCAAGGGTAACGGGGACAGTAACACCGGGGAGCTGTTTTTT.

CDR3 in DNA: TGTGCCAGCTCGACAGGGGTACACGAGCAGTACGTC. It translates to CASSTGVHEQYV. The chain links TRBV12-3 or TRBV12-4 to TRBJ2-7; 8 positions agree with TRBD1. Losses at the gene ends were 8 bases for V and 5 bases for J; bases not matched to a gene: 5. This CDR3 has 12 residues.

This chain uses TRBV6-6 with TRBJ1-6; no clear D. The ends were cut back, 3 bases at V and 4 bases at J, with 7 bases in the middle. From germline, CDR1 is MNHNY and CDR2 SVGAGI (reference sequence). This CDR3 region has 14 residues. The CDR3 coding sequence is TGTGCCAGCAGTTATCAGATATATAATTCACCCCTCCACTTT. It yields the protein CASSYQIYNSPLHF.

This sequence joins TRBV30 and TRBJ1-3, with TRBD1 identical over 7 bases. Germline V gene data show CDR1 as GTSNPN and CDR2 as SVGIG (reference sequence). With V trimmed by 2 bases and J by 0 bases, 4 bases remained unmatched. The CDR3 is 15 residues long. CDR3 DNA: TGTGCCTGGAGTTTTGGGGACAGCTCTGGAAACACCATATATTTT. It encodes CAWSFGDSSGNTIYF.

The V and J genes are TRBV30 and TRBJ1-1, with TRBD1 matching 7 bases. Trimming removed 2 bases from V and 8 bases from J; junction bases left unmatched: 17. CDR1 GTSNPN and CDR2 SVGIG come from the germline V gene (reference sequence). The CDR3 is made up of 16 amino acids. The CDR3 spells CAWSPGQFSEKGEAFF. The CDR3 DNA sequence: TGTGCCTGGAGTCCGGGACAGTTCTCCGAAAAGGGAGAAGCTTTCTTT.

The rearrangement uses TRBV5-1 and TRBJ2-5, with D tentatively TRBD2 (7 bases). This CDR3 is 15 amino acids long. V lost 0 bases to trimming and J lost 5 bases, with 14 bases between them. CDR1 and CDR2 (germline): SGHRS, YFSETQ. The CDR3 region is CASSLGPAGAETQYF. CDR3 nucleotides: TGCGCCAGCAGCTTGGGCCCGGCGGGGGCGGAGACCCAGTACTTC.

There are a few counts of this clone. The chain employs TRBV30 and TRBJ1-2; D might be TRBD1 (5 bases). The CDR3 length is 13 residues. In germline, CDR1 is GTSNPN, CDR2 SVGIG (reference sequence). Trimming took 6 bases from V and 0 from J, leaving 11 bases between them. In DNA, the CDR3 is TGTGCCTGCCACGGGGGTCCTAACTATGGCTACACCTTC. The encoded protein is CACHGGPNYGYTF.

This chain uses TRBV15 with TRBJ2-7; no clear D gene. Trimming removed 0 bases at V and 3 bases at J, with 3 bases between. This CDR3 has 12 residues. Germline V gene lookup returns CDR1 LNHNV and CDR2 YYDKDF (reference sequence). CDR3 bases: TGTGCCACCAGCAGAGACAGCTACGAGCAGTACTTC. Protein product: CATSRDSYEQYF.

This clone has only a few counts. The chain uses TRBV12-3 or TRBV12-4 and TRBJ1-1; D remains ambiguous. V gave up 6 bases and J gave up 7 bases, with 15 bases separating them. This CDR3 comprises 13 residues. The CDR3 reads CASSLEITGEAFF. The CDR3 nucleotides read TGTGCCAGCAGCCTCGAGATCACCGGTGAAGCTTTCTTT.